This TCR beta chain originates from a study of blood T cell repertoires in COVID-19. In the study overall: Sources were T cells, B-cell-depleted T cells, or PBMCs; the material itself was cDNA or gDNA.

Germline V gives CDR1 SGHDN, CDR2 FVKESK. CDR3 length: 14 residues. J was trimmed by 4 bases and V by 1 base; bases with no gene match: 1. Original methodology: For nucleated cells, counts were estimated from reference gene primer amplification. Clones were sequenced by immunoSEQ multiplex PCR, and TCRdb holds only the in-frame ones, with some missing. Clone size and V and J calls were adopted from that table, with D and trimming inferred from the DNA. The sample carries around 67,000 clones, roughly 86% recorded once. This sequence originates from a man between 65 and 85 years old with acute or convalescent COVID-19. Sequenced: peripheral blood. The V and J genes are TRBV14 and TRBJ1-2; 9 bases agree with TRBD1. The CDR3, as DNA: TGTGCCAGCAGCCAAGGGGGACAGGGCTATGGCTACACCTTC. Its protein is CASSQGGQGYGYTF. Full variable domain (remainder filled in from reference TRBV14 and TRBJ1-2): EAGVTQFPSHSVIEKGQTVTLRCDPISGHDNLYWYRRVMGKEIKFLLHFVKESKQDESGMPNNRFLAERTGGTYSTLKVQPAELEDSGVYFCASSQGGQGYGYTFGSGTRLTVV.